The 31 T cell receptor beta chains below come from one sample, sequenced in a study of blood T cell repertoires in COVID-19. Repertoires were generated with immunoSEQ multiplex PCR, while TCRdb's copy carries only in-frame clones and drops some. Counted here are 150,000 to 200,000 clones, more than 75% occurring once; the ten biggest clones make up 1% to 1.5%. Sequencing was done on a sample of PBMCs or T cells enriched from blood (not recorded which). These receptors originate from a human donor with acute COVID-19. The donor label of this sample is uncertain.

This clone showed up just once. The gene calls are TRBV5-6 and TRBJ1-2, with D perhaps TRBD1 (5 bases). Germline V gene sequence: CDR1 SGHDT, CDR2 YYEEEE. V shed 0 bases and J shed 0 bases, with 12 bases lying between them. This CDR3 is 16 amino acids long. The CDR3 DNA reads TGTGCCAGCAGCTTGGGGGGCGGGACGACTAACTATGGCTACACCTTC. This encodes CASSLGGGTTNYGYTF.

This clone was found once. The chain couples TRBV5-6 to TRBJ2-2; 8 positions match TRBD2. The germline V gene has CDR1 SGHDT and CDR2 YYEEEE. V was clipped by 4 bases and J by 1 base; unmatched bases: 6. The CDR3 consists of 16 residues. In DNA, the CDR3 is TGTGCCAGCAGCCCGGGAACTAGCGGGAACACCGGGGAGCTGTTTTTT. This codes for CASSPGTSGNTGELFF.

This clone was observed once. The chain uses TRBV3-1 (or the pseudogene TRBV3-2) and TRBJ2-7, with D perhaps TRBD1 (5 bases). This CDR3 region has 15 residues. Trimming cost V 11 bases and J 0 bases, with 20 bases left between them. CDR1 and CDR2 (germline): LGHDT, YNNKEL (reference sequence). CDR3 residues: CAAPTRTPHSYEQYF. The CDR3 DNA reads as TGTGCCGCGCCGACCCGGACACCACACTCCTACGAGCAGTACTTC.

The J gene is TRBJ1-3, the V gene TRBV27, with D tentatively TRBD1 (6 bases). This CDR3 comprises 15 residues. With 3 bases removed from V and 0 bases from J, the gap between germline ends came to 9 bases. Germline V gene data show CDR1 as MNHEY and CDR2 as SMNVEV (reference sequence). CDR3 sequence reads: CASSLDSLSGNTIYF. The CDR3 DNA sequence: TGTGCCAGCAGTTTGGACAGCCTCTCTGGAAACACCATATATTTT.

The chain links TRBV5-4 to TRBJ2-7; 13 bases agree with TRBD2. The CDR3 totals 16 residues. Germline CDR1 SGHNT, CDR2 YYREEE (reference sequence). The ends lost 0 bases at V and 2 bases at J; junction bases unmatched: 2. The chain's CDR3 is CASSLGGTSGTYEQYF. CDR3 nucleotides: TGTGCCAGCAGCTTGGGGGGGACTAGCGGGACCTACGAGCAGTACTTC.

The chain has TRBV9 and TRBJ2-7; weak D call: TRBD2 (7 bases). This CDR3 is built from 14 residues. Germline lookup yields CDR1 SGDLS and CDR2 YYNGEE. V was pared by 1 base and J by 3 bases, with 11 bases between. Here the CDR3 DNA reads TGTGCCAGCAGCGTAAGCGGGACACACTACGAGCAGTACTTC. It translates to CASSVSGTHYEQYF.

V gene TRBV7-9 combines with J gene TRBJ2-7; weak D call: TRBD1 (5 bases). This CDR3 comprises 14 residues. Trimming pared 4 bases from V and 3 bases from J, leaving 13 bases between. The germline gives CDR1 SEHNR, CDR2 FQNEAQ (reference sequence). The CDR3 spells CASSSGQIGYEQYF. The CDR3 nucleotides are TGTGCCAGCAGCTCCGGACAAATAGGCTACGAGCAGTACTTC.

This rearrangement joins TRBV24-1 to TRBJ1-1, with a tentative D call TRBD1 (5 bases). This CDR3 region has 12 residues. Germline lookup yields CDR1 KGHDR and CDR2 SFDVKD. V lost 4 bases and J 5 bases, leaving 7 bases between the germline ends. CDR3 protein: CATSDGGTEAFF. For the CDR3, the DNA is TGTGCCACCAGTGACGGGGGGACTGAAGCTTTCTTT.

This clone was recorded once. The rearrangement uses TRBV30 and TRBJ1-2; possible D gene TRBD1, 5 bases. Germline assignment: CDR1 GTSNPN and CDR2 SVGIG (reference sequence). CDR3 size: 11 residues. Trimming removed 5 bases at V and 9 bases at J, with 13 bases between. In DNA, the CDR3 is TGTGCCTGGGGTGGGGCCGTGAGCTACACCTTC. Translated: CAWGGAVSYTF.

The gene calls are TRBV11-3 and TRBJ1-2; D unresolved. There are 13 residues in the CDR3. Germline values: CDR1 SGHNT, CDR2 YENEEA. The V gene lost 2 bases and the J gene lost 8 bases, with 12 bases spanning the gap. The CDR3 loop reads CASSLIGGGGYTF. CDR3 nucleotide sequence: TGTGCCAGCAGCTTAATCGGCGGCGGCGGCTACACCTTC.

CDR3 protein: CSVEERGRRGRGWQYGTDEQFF. The CDR3 DNA sequence: TGCAGCGTTGAAGAAAGAGGACGACGGGGCAGGGGGTGGCAATATGGGACCGATGAGCAGTTCTTC. J is TRBJ2-1 and V is TRBV29-1, with TRBD1 matching 7 bases. This CDR3 has 22 amino acids. Trimming cost V 0 bases and J 8 bases; bases outside gene matches: 31. Germline CDR1 and CDR2: SQVTM and ANQGSEA.

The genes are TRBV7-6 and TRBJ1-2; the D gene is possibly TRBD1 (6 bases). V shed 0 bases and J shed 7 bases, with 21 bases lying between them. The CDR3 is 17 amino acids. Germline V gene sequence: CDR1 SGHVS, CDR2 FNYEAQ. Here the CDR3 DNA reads TGTGCCAGCAGCTTAGCGAGGGGGGGCTACCGGAGTGGTGGCTACACCTTC. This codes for CASSLARGGYRSGGYTF.

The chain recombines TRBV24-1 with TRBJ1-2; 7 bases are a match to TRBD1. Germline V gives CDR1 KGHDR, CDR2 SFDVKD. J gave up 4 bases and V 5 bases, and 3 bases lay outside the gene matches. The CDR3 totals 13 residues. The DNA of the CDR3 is TGTGCCACCAGTGGACAGGGAACCTATGGCTACACCTTC. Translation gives CATSGQGTYGYTF.

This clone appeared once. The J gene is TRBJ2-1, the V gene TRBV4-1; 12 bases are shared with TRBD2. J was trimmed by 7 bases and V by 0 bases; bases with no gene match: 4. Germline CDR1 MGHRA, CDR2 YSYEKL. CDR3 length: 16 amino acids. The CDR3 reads CASSQEASGGANEQFF. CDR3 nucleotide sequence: TGCGCCAGCAGCCAAGAGGCTAGCGGGGGGGCAAATGAGCAGTTCTTC.

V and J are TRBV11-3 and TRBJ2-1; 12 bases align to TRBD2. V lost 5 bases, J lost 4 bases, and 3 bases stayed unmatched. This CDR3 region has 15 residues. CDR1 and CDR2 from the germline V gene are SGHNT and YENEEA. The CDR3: CASSLLAGGYNEQFF. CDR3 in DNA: TGTGCCAGCAGCCTCCTAGCGGGGGGGTACAATGAGCAGTTCTTC.

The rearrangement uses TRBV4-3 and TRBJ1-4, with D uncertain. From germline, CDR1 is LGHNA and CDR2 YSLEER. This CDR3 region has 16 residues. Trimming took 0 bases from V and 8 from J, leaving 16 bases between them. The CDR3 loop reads CASSQENEVFGEKLFF. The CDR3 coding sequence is TGCGCCAGCAGCCAAGAGAATGAGGTATTTGGGGAAAAACTGTTTTTT.

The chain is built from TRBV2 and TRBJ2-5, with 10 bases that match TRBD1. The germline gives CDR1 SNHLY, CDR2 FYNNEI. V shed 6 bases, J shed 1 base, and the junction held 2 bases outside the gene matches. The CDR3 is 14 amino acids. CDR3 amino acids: CASSDRGLQETQYF. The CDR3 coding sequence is TGTGCCAGCAGCGACAGGGGGCTCCAAGAGACCCAGTACTTC.

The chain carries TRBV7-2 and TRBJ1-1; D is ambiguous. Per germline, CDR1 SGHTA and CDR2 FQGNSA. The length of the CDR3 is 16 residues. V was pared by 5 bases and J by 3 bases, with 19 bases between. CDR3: CASSLTGGIRDTEAFF. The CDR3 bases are TGTGCCAGCAGCCTGACGGGCGGGATTCGAGACACTGAAGCTTTCTTT.

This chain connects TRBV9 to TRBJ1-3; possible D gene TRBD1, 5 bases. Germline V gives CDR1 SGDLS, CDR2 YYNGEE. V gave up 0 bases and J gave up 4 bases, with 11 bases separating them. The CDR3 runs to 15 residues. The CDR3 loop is CASSVGPQGGNTIYF. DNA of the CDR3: TGTGCCAGCAGCGTAGGTCCTCAGGGCGGAAACACCATATATTTT. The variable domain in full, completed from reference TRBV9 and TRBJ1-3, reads DSGVTQTPKHLITATGQRVTLRCSPRSGDLSVYWYQQSLDQGLQFLIQYYNGEERAKGNILERFSAQQFPDLHSELNLSSLELGDSALYFCASSVGPQGGNTIYFGEGSWLTVV.

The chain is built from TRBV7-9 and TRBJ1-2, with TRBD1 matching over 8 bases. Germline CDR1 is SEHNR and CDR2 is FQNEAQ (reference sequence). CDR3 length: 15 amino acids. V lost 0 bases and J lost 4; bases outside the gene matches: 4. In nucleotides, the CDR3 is TGTGCCAGCAGCTTAGCGGGACAGGAGGTCTATGGCTACACCTTC. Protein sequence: CASSLAGQEVYGYTF.

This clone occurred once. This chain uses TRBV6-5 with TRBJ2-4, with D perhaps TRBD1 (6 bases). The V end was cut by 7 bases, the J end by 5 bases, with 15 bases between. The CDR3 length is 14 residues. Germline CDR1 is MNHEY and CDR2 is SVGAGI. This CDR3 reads CASMTGDSQNIQYF. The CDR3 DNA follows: TGTGCCAGCATGACAGGTGATTCCCAAAACATTCAGTACTTC.

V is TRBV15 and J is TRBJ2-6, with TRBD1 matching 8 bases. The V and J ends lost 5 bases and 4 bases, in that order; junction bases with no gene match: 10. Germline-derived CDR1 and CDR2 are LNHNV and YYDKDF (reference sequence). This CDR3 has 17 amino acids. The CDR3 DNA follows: TGTGCCACCAGCCGGATGGACAGGGCATCCGGGGCCAACGTCCTGACTTTC. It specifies CATSRMDRASGANVLTF. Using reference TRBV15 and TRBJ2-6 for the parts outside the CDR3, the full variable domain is DAMVIQNPRYQVTQFGKPVTLSCSQTLNHNVMYWYQQKSSQAPKLLFHYYDKDFNNEADTPDNFQSRRPNTSFCFLDIRSPGLGDTAMYLCATSRMDRASGANVLTFGAGSRLTVL.

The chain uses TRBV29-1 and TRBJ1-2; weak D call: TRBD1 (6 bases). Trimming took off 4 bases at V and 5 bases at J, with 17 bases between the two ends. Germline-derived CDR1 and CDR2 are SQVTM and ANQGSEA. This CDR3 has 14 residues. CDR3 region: CSVGPVGTPYGYTF. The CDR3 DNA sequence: TGCAGCGTTGGGCCGGTTGGGACACCTTATGGCTACACCTTC. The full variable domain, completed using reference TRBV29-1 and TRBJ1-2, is SAVISQKPSRDICQRGTSLTIQCQVDSQVTMMFWYRQQPGQSLTLIATANQGSEATYESGFVIDKFPISRPNLTFSTLTVSNMSPEDSSIYLCSVGPVGTPYGYTFGSGTRLTVV.

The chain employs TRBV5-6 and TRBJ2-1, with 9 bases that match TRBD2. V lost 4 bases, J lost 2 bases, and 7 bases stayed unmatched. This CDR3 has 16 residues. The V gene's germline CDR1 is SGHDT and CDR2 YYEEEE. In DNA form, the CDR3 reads TGTGCCAGCAGCCCGGGACTAGCTAAAACCTACAATGAGCAGTTCTTC. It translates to CASSPGLAKTYNEQFF. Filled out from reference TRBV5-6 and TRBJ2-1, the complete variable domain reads DAGVTQSPTHLIKTRGQQVTLRCSPKSGHDTVSWYQQALGQGPQFIFQYYEEEERQRGNFPDRFSGHQFPNYSSELNVNALLLGDSALYLCASSPGLAKTYNEQFFGPGTRLTVL.

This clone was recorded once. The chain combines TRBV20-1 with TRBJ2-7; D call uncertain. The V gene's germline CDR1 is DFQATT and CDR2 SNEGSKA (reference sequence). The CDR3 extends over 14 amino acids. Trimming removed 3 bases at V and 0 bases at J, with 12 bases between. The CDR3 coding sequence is TGCAGTGCTAGTTCGACACTCTCCTCCTACGAGCAGTACTTC. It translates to CSASSTLSSYEQYF.

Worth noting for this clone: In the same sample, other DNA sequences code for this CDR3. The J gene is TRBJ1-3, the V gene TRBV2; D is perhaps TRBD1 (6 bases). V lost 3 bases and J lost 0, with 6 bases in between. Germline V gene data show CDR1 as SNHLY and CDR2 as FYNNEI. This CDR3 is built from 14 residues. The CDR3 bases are TGTGCCAGCAGTGACAGGGGCTCTGGAAACACCATATATTTT. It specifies CASSDRGSGNTIYF.

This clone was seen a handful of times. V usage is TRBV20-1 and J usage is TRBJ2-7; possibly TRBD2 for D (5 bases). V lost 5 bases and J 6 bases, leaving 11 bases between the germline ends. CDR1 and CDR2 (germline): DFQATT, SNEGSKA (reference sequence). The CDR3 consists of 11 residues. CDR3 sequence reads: CSAGLPPEQYF. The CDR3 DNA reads TGCAGTGCTGGACTCCCTCCCGAGCAGTACTTC.

CDR3 loop: CASDRQGAPDTQYF. The CDR3 DNA reads as TGTGCCAGCGACCGACAGGGGGCCCCAGATACGCAGTATTTT. The chain joins TRBV7-9 to TRBJ2-3; 10 positions agree with TRBD1. CDR1 and CDR2 from the germline V gene are SEHNR and FQNEAQ (reference sequence). V gave up 8 bases and J gave up 4 bases; unmatched junction bases: 6. The CDR3 contains 14 residues.

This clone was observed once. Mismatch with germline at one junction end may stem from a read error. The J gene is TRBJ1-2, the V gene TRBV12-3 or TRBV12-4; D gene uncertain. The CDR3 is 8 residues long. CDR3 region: CASSTEGF. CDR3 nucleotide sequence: TGTGCCAGCAGTACGGAGGGCTTC.

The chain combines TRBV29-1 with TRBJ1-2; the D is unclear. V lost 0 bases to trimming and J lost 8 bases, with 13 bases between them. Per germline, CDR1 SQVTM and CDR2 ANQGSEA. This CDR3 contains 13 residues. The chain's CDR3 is CSVEDLGEHGYTF. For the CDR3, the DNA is TGCAGCGTTGAAGATCTCGGGGAGCACGGCTACACCTTC.

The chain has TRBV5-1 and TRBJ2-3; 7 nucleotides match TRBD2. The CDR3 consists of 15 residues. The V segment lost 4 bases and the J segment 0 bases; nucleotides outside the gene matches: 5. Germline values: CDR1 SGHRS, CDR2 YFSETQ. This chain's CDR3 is CASSRGDPSTDTQYF. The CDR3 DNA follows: TGCGCCAGCAGCCGGGGGGATCCTAGCACAGATACGCAGTATTTT.